This record concerns one TCR beta chain sequence. Its cognate antigen is unknown. The repertoire was sequenced with immunoSEQ multiplex PCR; TCRdb's copy has only in-frame clones and lacks some. The sample lists more than 80,000 clones; 88% were seen once. The data were taken from a study of graft-versus-host responses after intestinal transplantation. Findings and limits, study-wide: Patients with graft-donor T cell macrochimerism had high graft-versus-host to host-versus-graft clonal ratios in allografts. Recipient marrow harbored GvH clones, some of which surfaced first in ileum or blood.

Germline CDR1 MDHEN, CDR2 SYDVKM. There are 16 residues in the CDR3. V dropped 6 bases and J dropped 3 bases, with 17 bases sitting between them. The input for sequencing was unstimulated CD4+ T cells sorted from spleen or lymph node cells, taken before transplant. The sequence derives from a human donor who was the organ donor for an intestinal transplant. The gene calls are TRBV28 and TRBJ2-2; perhaps TRBD1 as D (6 bases). CDR3 nucleotides: TGTGCCAGCAGCCATTCGTGGGGGCGGGACACCGGGGAGCTGTTTTTT. It is translated as CASSHSWGRDTGELFF.